This T cell receptor (beta chain) originates from a study of technical replicates of blood from a few donors. The germline V gene encodes CDR1 SGHDN and CDR2 FVKESK. There are 17 residues in the CDR3. The ends were cut back, 5 bases at V and 2 bases at J, with 19 bases in the middle. This table comes from immunoSEQ multiplex PCR, and its TCRdb copy is limited to in-frame clones, with some not included. This table holds around 92,000 clones, approximately 95% found once. The rearrangement links TRBV14 to TRBJ1-3; tentative D call: TRBD1 (6 bases). The sample taken for sequencing was T cells isolated from PBMCs. This clonotype was sampled from a human donor in good health. CDR3 sequence: CASSKPYTGLPGNTIYF. The CDR3, as DNA: TGTGCCAGCAGCAAACCTTACACAGGGTTACCTGGAAACACCATATATTTT.